These 7 T cell receptor beta chains share one sample of origin, sequenced in a study of technical replicates of blood from several donors. TCRdb's copy holds only in-frame clones and misses some; the assay was immunoSEQ multiplex PCR. The sample yields 78,000 or so clones, over 75% seen once. The material sequenced was T cells isolated from PBMCs. The receptor source for this set is a human donor in good health.

This chain connects TRBV2 to TRBJ2-2; D is perhaps TRBD2 (5 bases). CDR1 is SNHLY, CDR2 FYNNEI, per germline. This CDR3 has 15 amino acids. Trimming stripped 0 bases from V and 4 bases from J, with 9 bases between. CDR3 residues: CASSEALARTGELFF. The CDR3 DNA sequence: TGTGCCAGCAGTGAAGCGCTAGCTCGCACCGGGGAGCTGTTTTTT.

The chain has TRBV28 and TRBJ1-2, with TRBD1 as a possible D gene (6 bases). Germline CDR1 is MDHEN and CDR2 is SYDVKM. Trimming left V 3 bases short and J 6 bases short, with 20 bases between. The CDR3 runs to 16 residues. The CDR3 DNA is TGTGCCAGCAGTTTGACCGGGGGGGGCCCTATGGATGGCTACACCTTC. It encodes CASSLTGGGPMDGYTF.

This chain connects TRBV7-9 to TRBJ1-2, with D perhaps TRBD1 (5 bases). V was clipped by 5 bases and J by 6 bases, with 19 bases between them. This CDR3 spans 15 amino acids. Germline V lookup: CDR1 SEHNR, CDR2 FQNEAQ (reference sequence). CDR3: CASSTDGYRLHGYTF. CDR3 nucleotide sequence: TGTGCCAGCAGCACAGATGGGTACAGGCTCCATGGCTACACCTTC.

V usage is TRBV9 and J usage is TRBJ1-2, with 7 nucleotides matching TRBD1. The CDR3 consists of 16 residues. J gave up 4 bases and V 3 bases, and 12 bases lay outside the gene matches. CDR1 SGDLS and CDR2 YYNGEE come from the germline V gene. The DNA of the CDR3 is TGTGCCAGCAGCGGCGGATACAACAGGGGCTCCTATGGCTACACCTTC. It specifies CASSGGYNRGSYGYTF.

This clone was seen a handful of times. The chain is built from TRBV19 and TRBJ1-1; D possibly corresponds to TRBD1 (5 bases). This CDR3 is 13 amino acids long. The V gene's germline CDR1 is LNHDA and CDR2 SQIVND (reference sequence). The CDR3 reads CVVKKGMDTEAFF. DNA for the CDR3: TGTGTAGTAAAGAAGGGGATGGACACTGAAGCTTTCTTT.

The chain links TRBV6-1 to TRBJ2-2, with 7 bases aligning to TRBD2. Trimming removed 4 bases from V and 8 bases from J; junction bases left unmatched: 16. Germline values: CDR1 MNHNS, CDR2 SASEGT. The CDR3 runs to 17 residues. CDR3: CASSGIAGLTFGGELFF. In DNA form, the CDR3 reads TGTGCCAGCAGTGGAATAGCGGGCCTCACCTTCGGAGGGGAGCTGTTTTTT.

The chain is built from TRBV2 and TRBJ2-1; TRBD2 agrees at 7 bases. V was clipped by 11 bases and J by 10 bases; unmatched bases: 14. The CDR3 length is 13 residues. Germline V gene data show CDR1 as SNHLY and CDR2 as FYNNEI. In DNA form, the CDR3 reads TGTGCCTGCATGGTAGCGGGTGCTAGGGAGCAGTTCTTC. Protein product: CACMVAGAREQFF.